A selection of T cell receptor beta chains follows, all from one sample in a study of human thymus T cells. The data were produced by immunoSEQ multiplex PCR, yet TCRdb's version contains in-frame clones alone and is incomplete. The repertoire holds around 130,000 clones, with just under 95% as singletons. The sequenced material came from thymus tissue. These receptors were obtained from a boy under two years old with a congenital heart defect but otherwise immunologically healthy. The CDR3 runs from the conserved cysteine through the conserved F or W. A D gene is named only where the DNA matches it firmly. Expanded clones get a size class; other rows say once, few or many, or leave the size out.

clone_size: NA
j_call: TRBJ2-3
d_call: TRBD1
v_call: TRBV6-6
cdr3_length: 14
cdr3_aa: CASSSGTGTDTQYF
cdr3_nt: TGTGCCAGCAGTTCCGGGACAGGGACAGATACGCAGTATTTT

clone_size: NA
j_call: TRBJ2-5
d_call: TRBD1
v_call: TRBV5-1
cdr3_length: 14
cdr3_aa: CASSVTGGQETQYF
cdr3_nt: TGCGCCAGCTCAGTCACAGGGGGCCAAGAGACCCAGTACTTC

clone_size: NA
j_call: TRBJ1-1
d_call: NA
v_call: TRBV29-1
cdr3_length: 14
cdr3_aa: CSVPEEHPNTEAFF
cdr3_nt: TGCAGCGTTCCTGAGGAACACCCGAACACTGAAGCTTTCTTT

clone_size: NA
j_call: TRBJ1-3
d_call: NA
v_call: TRBV28
cdr3_length: 14
cdr3_aa: CASSKGMRLGTIYF
cdr3_nt: TGTGCCAGCAGTAAGGGGATGCGGTTGGGCACCATATATTTT

clone_size: NA
j_call: TRBJ1-6
d_call: TRBD1
v_call: TRBV5-4
cdr3_length: 17
cdr3_aa: CASSFIRDRGLNSPLHF
cdr3_nt: TGTGCCAGCAGCTTTATCCGGGACAGGGGGCTTAATTCACCCCTCCACTTT

clone_size: NA
j_call: TRBJ2-5
d_call: NA
v_call: TRBV2
cdr3_length: 13
cdr3_aa: CASSPGGLETQYF
cdr3_nt: TGTGCCAGCAGTCCGGGGGGCTTGGAGACCCAGTACTTC

clone_size: NA
j_call: TRBJ2-7
d_call: NA
v_call: TRBV19
cdr3_length: 12
cdr3_aa: CASSIPLGEQYF
cdr3_nt: TGTGCCAGTAGTATACCTCTGGGGGAGCAGTACTTC

clone_size: NA
j_call: TRBJ2-1
d_call: TRBD2
v_call: TRBV7-3
cdr3_length: 18
cdr3_aa: CASSSGTSGGPLYNEQFF
cdr3_nt: TGTGCCAGCAGTTCAGGGACTAGCGGGGGGCCTCTCTACAATGAGCAGTTCTTC

clone_size: NA
j_call: TRBJ1-5
d_call: TRBD1
v_call: TRBV6-1
cdr3_length: 20
cdr3_aa: CASSEIIGTDFSYSNQPQHF
cdr3_nt: TGTGCCAGCAGTGAGATCATCGGGACAGACTTTTCGTATAGCAATCAGCCCCAGCATTTT

clone_size: NA
j_call: TRBJ2-4
d_call: NA
v_call: TRBV6-5
cdr3_length: 15
cdr3_aa: CASTPFGGAKNIQYF
cdr3_nt: TGTGCCAGCACCCCCTTTGGGGGAGCCAAAAACATTCAGTACTTC

clone_size: NA
j_call: TRBJ1-2
d_call: TRBD1
v_call: TRBV5-6
cdr3_length: 16
cdr3_aa: CASSLGSTGRRSGYTF
cdr3_nt: TGTGCCAGCAGCTTGGGGTCGACAGGGAGGAGGAGTGGCTACACCTTC

clone_size: NA
j_call: TRBJ2-1
d_call: TRBD2
v_call: TRBV4-3
cdr3_length: 14
cdr3_aa: CASSTRGGYNEQFF
cdr3_nt: TGCGCCAGCAGCACCCGGGGGGGCTACAATGAGCAGTTCTTC

clone_size: few
j_call: TRBJ2-7
d_call: NA
v_call: TRBV14
cdr3_length: 14
cdr3_aa: CASSQGGAPYEQYF
cdr3_nt: TGTGCCAGCAGCCAAGGCGGGGCACCCTACGAGCAGTACTTC

clone_size: NA
j_call: TRBJ2-7
d_call: NA
v_call: TRBV19
cdr3_length: 14
cdr3_aa: CASSIPGATYEQYF
cdr3_nt: TGTGCCAGCAGCATCCCCGGGGCCACCTACGAGCAGTACTTC

clone_size: NA
j_call: TRBJ1-2
d_call: NA
v_call: TRBV7-2
cdr3_length: 15
cdr3_aa: CASSLKGGLGEGYTF
cdr3_nt: TGTGCCAGCAGCTTAAAGGGGGGCCTCGGGGAAGGCTACACCTTC

clone_size: few
j_call: TRBJ2-3
d_call: NA
v_call: TRBV12-5
cdr3_length: 12
cdr3_aa: CASRRSTDTQYF
cdr3_nt: TGTGCTAGTCGCAGGAGCACAGATACGCAGTATTTT

clone_size: NA
j_call: TRBJ1-4
d_call: NA
v_call: TRBV7-9
cdr3_length: 13
cdr3_aa: CASYGGRDEKLFF
cdr3_nt: TGTGCCAGCTATGGGGGGCGAGATGAAAAACTGTTTTTT

clone_size: once
j_call: TRBJ2-3
d_call: TRBD1
v_call: TRBV28
cdr3_length: 17
cdr3_aa: CASKKRWGRGKGDTQYF
cdr3_nt: TGTGCCAGCAAAAAGAGGTGGGGCAGGGGGAAGGGAGATACGCAGTATTTT

clone_size: NA
j_call: TRBJ2-7
d_call: TRBD2
v_call: TRBV28
cdr3_length: 18
cdr3_aa: CASSSNEESSGGAGEQYF
cdr3_nt: TGTGCCAGCAGTTCCAACGAAGAGTCTAGCGGGGGGGCCGGCGAGCAGTACTTC

clone_size: NA
j_call: TRBJ1-3
d_call: NA
v_call: TRBV30
cdr3_length: 16
cdr3_aa: CAAERYPPLSGNTIYF
cdr3_nt: TGTGCCGCTGAGCGTTATCCCCCTCTCTCTGGAAACACCATATATTTT

clone_size: NA
j_call: TRBJ2-5
d_call: NA
v_call: TRBV6-5
cdr3_length: 13
cdr3_aa: CASSYGAEETQYF
cdr3_nt: TGTGCCAGCAGTTATGGGGCAGAAGAGACCCAGTACTTC

clone_size: NA
j_call: TRBJ2-1
d_call: TRBD2
v_call: TRBV19
cdr3_length: 17
cdr3_aa: CASSPCFGGGGYNEQFF
cdr3_nt: TGTGCCAGTAGTCCCTGTTTCGGCGGGGGGGGCTACAATGAGCAGTTCTTC

clone_size: NA
j_call: TRBJ2-6
d_call: TRBD2
v_call: TRBV7-2
cdr3_length: 18
cdr3_aa: CASSSGREETAGANVLTF
cdr3_nt: TGTGCCAGCAGCTCGGGACGGGAGGAAACTGCCGGGGCCAACGTCCTGACTTTC

clone_size: NA
j_call: TRBJ2-3
d_call: NA
v_call: TRBV27
cdr3_length: 15
cdr3_aa: CASNMGTDSTDTQYF
cdr3_nt: TGTGCCAGCAATATGGGGACGGATAGCACAGATACGCAGTATTTT

clone_size: NA
j_call: TRBJ2-7
d_call: NA
v_call: TRBV5-1
cdr3_length: 16
cdr3_aa: CASSLASGDGTYEQYF
cdr3_nt: TGCGCCAGCAGCTTGGCTTCGGGGGACGGAACCTACGAGCAGTACTTC

clone_size: NA
j_call: TRBJ2-7
d_call: TRBD1
v_call: TRBV9
cdr3_length: 17
cdr3_aa: CASSAGQGAKEVDEQYF
cdr3_nt: TGTGCCAGCAGCGCCGGACAGGGGGCAAAGGAGGTCGACGAGCAGTACTTC

clone_size: NA
j_call: TRBJ1-1
d_call: NA
v_call: TRBV6-1
cdr3_length: 18
cdr3_aa: CASSELEAATPSGTEAFF
cdr3_nt: TGTGCCAGCAGTGAACTAGAGGCGGCCACCCCCTCGGGGACTGAAGCTTTCTTT

clone_size: NA
j_call: TRBJ2-3
d_call: NA
v_call: TRBV5-4
cdr3_length: 12
cdr3_aa: CASSIYTDTQYF
cdr3_nt: TGTGCCAGCAGCATCTACACAGATACGCAGTATTTT

clone_size: NA
j_call: TRBJ2-4
d_call: NA
v_call: TRBV7-8
cdr3_length: 14
cdr3_aa: CASSLDAGVNIQYF
cdr3_nt: TGTGCCAGCAGCTTAGATGCAGGGGTAAACATTCAGTACTTC

clone_size: NA
j_call: TRBJ2-7
d_call: TRBD2
v_call: TRBV4-2
cdr3_length: 18
cdr3_aa: CASSQDPGLAGDLYEQYF
cdr3_nt: TGTGCCAGCAGCCAGGACCCGGGGCTAGCGGGGGACCTCTACGAGCAGTACTTC

clone_size: NA
j_call: TRBJ1-5
d_call: NA
v_call: TRBV6-5
cdr3_length: 13
cdr3_aa: CASRSHSNQPQHF
cdr3_nt: TGTGCCAGCAGGTCCCACAGCAATCAGCCCCAGCATTTT

clone_size: NA
j_call: TRBJ2-7
d_call: TRBD1
v_call: TRBV5-6
cdr3_length: 16
cdr3_aa: CASSSLAGQGTYEQYF
cdr3_nt: TGTGCCAGCAGCTCCCTTGCGGGACAGGGGACCTACGAGCAGTACTTC

clone_size: few
j_call: TRBJ1-4
d_call: TRBD1
v_call: TRBV28
cdr3_length: 15
cdr3_aa: CASKGTGGAGEKLFF
cdr3_nt: TGTGCCAGCAAGGGGACAGGGGGCGCCGGGGAAAAACTGTTTTTT

clone_size: NA
j_call: TRBJ2-7
d_call: NA
v_call: TRBV6-1
cdr3_length: 11
cdr3_aa: CASSEADEQYF
cdr3_nt: TGTGCCAGCAGTGAAGCTGACGAGCAGTACTTC

clone_size: NA
j_call: TRBJ2-7
d_call: NA
v_call: TRBV28
cdr3_length: 15
cdr3_aa: CASIREQGRAYEQYF
cdr3_nt: TGTGCCAGCATCAGAGAACAGGGAAGGGCCTACGAGCAGTACTTC

clone_size: NA
j_call: TRBJ1-2
d_call: TRBD1
v_call: TRBV15
cdr3_length: 14
cdr3_aa: CATKLDRGSYGYTF
cdr3_nt: TGTGCCACCAAGTTGGACAGGGGAAGCTATGGCTACACCTTC

clone_size: NA
j_call: TRBJ2-1
d_call: NA
v_call: TRBV4-2
cdr3_length: 16
cdr3_aa: CASSQDTAIPTSEQFF
cdr3_nt: TGTGCCAGCAGCCAAGATACCGCGATTCCTACCTCTGAGCAGTTCTTC

clone_size: NA
j_call: TRBJ2-7
d_call: NA
v_call: TRBV30
cdr3_length: 13
cdr3_aa: CAWGTGARGEQYF
cdr3_nt: TGTGCCTGGGGAACAGGGGCGCGGGGCGAGCAGTACTTC

clone_size: NA
j_call: TRBJ2-4
d_call: NA
v_call: TRBV19
cdr3_length: 14
cdr3_aa: CARPLGRNKNIQYF
cdr3_nt: TGTGCCAGACCACTCGGCCGAAACAAAAACATTCAGTACTTC

clone_size: NA
j_call: TRBJ2-3
d_call: TRBD2
v_call: TRBV11-2
cdr3_length: 19
cdr3_aa: CASSTRNSSGAGGTDTQYF
cdr3_nt: TGTGCCAGCAGCACCCGGAACTCAAGCGGGGCGGGGGGCACAGATACGCAGTATTTT

clone_size: NA
j_call: TRBJ2-2
d_call: TRBD2
v_call: TRBV5-1
cdr3_length: 15
cdr3_aa: CASSLTSGGAGELFF
cdr3_nt: TGCGCCAGCAGCTTGACTAGCGGGGGGGCCGGGGAGCTGTTTTTT

clone_size: NA
j_call: TRBJ1-3
d_call: NA
v_call: TRBV29-1
cdr3_length: 14
cdr3_aa: CSVECGVGGNTIYF
cdr3_nt: TGCAGCGTTGAGTGTGGGGTCGGTGGAAACACCATATATTTT

clone_size: once
j_call: TRBJ2-1
d_call: TRBD2
v_call: TRBV13
cdr3_length: 18
cdr3_aa: CASSLVTSGGAVRNEQFF
cdr3_nt: TGTGCCAGCAGCTTAGTTACTAGCGGGGGGGCCGTTAGGAATGAGCAGTTCTTC

clone_size: NA
j_call: TRBJ2-3
d_call: NA
v_call: TRBV2
cdr3_length: 14
cdr3_aa: CASSARSLTDTQYF
cdr3_nt: TGTGCCAGCAGTGCCCGCAGCTTGACAGATACGCAGTATTTT

clone_size: NA
j_call: TRBJ2-3
d_call: NA
v_call: TRBV4-1
cdr3_length: 16
cdr3_aa: CASSQVVANEGDTQYF
cdr3_nt: TGCGCCAGCAGCCAAGTGGTCGCCAACGAAGGGGATACGCAGTATTTT

clone_size: NA
j_call: TRBJ2-3
d_call: NA
v_call: TRBV18
cdr3_length: 16
cdr3_aa: CASSPEGSRRGDTQYF
cdr3_nt: TGTGCCAGCTCACCAGAGGGATCGCGAAGAGGAGATACGCAGTATTTT

clone_size: NA
j_call: TRBJ1-6
d_call: NA
v_call: TRBV30
cdr3_length: 16
cdr3_aa: CAWSTRETRVLAPLHF
cdr3_nt: TGTGCCTGGAGTACAAGAGAGACCCGGGTTTTGGCACCCCTCCACTTT

clone_size: NA
j_call: TRBJ1-2
d_call: TRBD1
v_call: TRBV13
cdr3_length: 15
cdr3_aa: CASRSRGQGERGYTF
cdr3_nt: TGTGCCAGTAGGAGCCGGGGACAGGGCGAAAGGGGCTACACCTTC

clone_size: NA
j_call: TRBJ2-5
d_call: TRBD1
v_call: TRBV5-1
cdr3_length: 15
cdr3_aa: CASSTGQGTPETQYF
cdr3_nt: TGCGCCAGCAGCACGGGACAGGGAACACCGGAGACCCAGTACTTC

clone_size: NA
j_call: TRBJ2-7
d_call: NA
v_call: TRBV7-8
cdr3_length: 14
cdr3_aa: CASSLGAGQHEQYF
cdr3_nt: TGTGCCAGCAGCTTAGGCGCAGGGCAGCACGAGCAGTACTTC

clone_size: NA
j_call: TRBJ1-6
d_call: TRBD1
v_call: TRBV28
cdr3_length: 15
cdr3_aa: CASTPPGQGNSPLHF
cdr3_nt: TGTGCCAGCACCCCCCCGGGACAGGGAAATTCACCCCTCCACTTT

clone_size: NA
j_call: TRBJ2-5
d_call: NA
v_call: TRBV6-1
cdr3_length: 12
cdr3_aa: CASSSRGETQYF
cdr3_nt: TGTGCCAGCAGTTCTAGGGGGGAGACCCAGTACTTC

clone_size: NA
j_call: TRBJ1-1
d_call: NA
v_call: TRBV11-2
cdr3_length: 16
cdr3_aa: CASSLGDGGTSTEAFF
cdr3_nt: TGTGCCAGCAGCTTAGGGGACGGGGGGACGAGCACTGAAGCTTTCTTT

clone_size: NA
j_call: TRBJ2-2
d_call: NA
v_call: TRBV6-4
cdr3_length: 15
cdr3_aa: CATPPGSGNTGELFF
cdr3_nt: TGTGCCACCCCCCCCGGGAGCGGGAACACCGGGGAGCTGTTTTTT